This TCR beta chain was captured in a study of shared clonotypes between healthy human individuals. Study results and caveats: Clonotype sharing among the donors was expected to vary with sequencing depth. Rarefaction demonstrated incomplete sorted-subset sequencing despite large depth.

Notes on this clone: Its target is unknown. Other nucleotide sequences from this sample produce the same CDR3.

The authors split each subset's genomic DNA evenly across several immunoSEQ plates. TCRdb's table, derived via immunoSEQ multiplex PCR, lists solely in-frame clones and lacks some. The sample consists of more than 2,000,000 clones, 85% to 95% of them appearing once. This CDR3 spans 13 amino acids. Germline CDR1 MRHNA, CDR2 SNTAGT. V shed 5 bases and J shed 1 base, with 5 bases lying between them. The chain carries TRBV6-4 and TRBJ2-2; the D gene is possibly TRBD1 (5 bases). This TCR was sampled from a man younger than 35 in good health. Sequencing was done on a sample of naive CD4+ T cells sorted from blood. Subset indicated: CD45RA+ positively selected. The CDR3 bases are TGTGCCAGCAGTAGGGGGAACACCGGGGAGCTGTTTTTT. Translated: CASSRGNTGELFF.